The following is a T cell receptor (beta chain) sequence with its context. The naive CD8 fraction comprised CD45RO-negative cells positively selected for CCR7 and excluded terminally differentiated effector memory CD45RA+ cells. Measured with immunoSEQ multiplex PCR; TCRdb has only the in-frame clones, and not every one. This sample carries about 2.1 million clones, around 95% of them seen once, and the ten largest clones take more than 1.5%. This specimen comes from a study of shared clonotypes between healthy human individuals. Trimming took 8 bases from V and 0 from J; bases not matched to a gene: 1. Germline values: CDR1 MDHEN, CDR2 SYDVKM. This CDR3 spans 13 amino acids.

This receptor was taken from a man between 18 and 29 years old in good health. Some clones in this sample may be carry-over from other donors' samples. The V call is TRBV28, the J call TRBJ1-5, with TRBD1 matching 7 bases. The sample was naive CD8+ T cells from PBMCs. Here the CDR3 DNA reads TGTGCCAGCTGGGACAGTAGCAATCAGCCCCAGCATTTT. Its translation: CASWDSSNQPQHF.